The 5 T cell receptor beta chains given below trace back to one sample, sequenced in a study of blood T cell repertoires in COVID-19. TCRdb's table, derived via immunoSEQ multiplex PCR, lists solely in-frame clones and lacks some. The sample includes more than 150,000 clones, roughly nine tenths seen only once; the top ten take 0.99%. Input material: peripheral blood. The receptors were gathered from a man aged 18 to 29 with acute or convalescent COVID-19.

This chain links TRBV7-6 with TRBJ2-2; D perhaps matches TRBD2 (5 bases). V was shortened by 5 bases and J by 10 bases, with 8 bases between the two germline ends. Looked up from germline, CDR1 is SGHVS and CDR2 is FNYEAQ. This CDR3 has 11 residues. In DNA, the CDR3 is TGTGCCAGCAGCCAAGCGGCGGAGCTGTTTTTT. Amino acid sequence: CASSQAAELFF.

The chain joins TRBV30 to TRBJ1-2, with D possibly matching TRBD1 (5 bases). The germline V and J ends were trimmed by 2 bases and 7 bases, with 11 bases remaining between them. The CDR3 runs to 12 residues. Germline V lookup: CDR1 GTSNPN, CDR2 SVGIG (reference sequence). The chain's CDR3 is CAWSKGRGGYTF. The DNA of the CDR3 is TGTGCCTGGAGTAAGGGGAGGGGTGGCTACACCTTC. Using reference TRBV30 and TRBJ1-2 for the parts outside the CDR3, the full variable domain is SQTIHQWPATLVQPVGSPLSLECTVEGTSNPNLYWYRQAAGRGLQLLFYSVGIGQISSEVPQNLSASRPQDRQFILSSKKLLLSDSGFYLCAWSKGRGGYTFGSGTRLTVV.

The rearrangement joins TRBV11-2 to TRBJ1-1; 9 nucleotides agree with TRBD1. Unmatched junction bases numbered 5, after V lost 1 base and J lost 5 bases. Germline loops: CDR1 SGHAT, CDR2 FQNNGV. The CDR3 spans 15 residues. The CDR3 nucleotides read TGTGCCAGCAGCTTAGTCGGACAGGGGTTGACTGAAGCTTTCTTT. This gives the protein CASSLVGQGLTEAFF.

This chain uses TRBV7-9 with TRBJ1-4; 7 bases are a match to TRBD1. CDR1 is SEHNR and CDR2 is FQNEAQ in the germline V gene (reference sequence). Losses at the gene ends were 7 bases for V and 6 bases for J; bases not matched to a gene: 14. The CDR3 contains 16 residues. The CDR3 DNA follows: TGTGCCAGCACGTCAAGGGGGCCGGGCGGGGATGAAAAACTGTTTTTT. This encodes CASTSRGPGGDEKLFF.

The J gene is TRBJ1-6, the V gene TRBV2; D might be TRBD1 (5 bases). Trimming cost V 3 bases and J 6 bases, with 18 bases left between them. The CDR3 length is 17 residues. Germline V CDR1 and CDR2: SNHLY, FYNNEI. The CDR3 sequence is CASSDLPGVGTNSPLHF. CDR3 sequence (DNA): TGTGCCAGCAGTGACCTTCCGGGGGTCGGGACTAATTCACCCCTCCACTTT. The complete variable domain, with remaining parts taken from reference TRBV2 and TRBJ1-6, reads EPEVTQTPSHQVTQMGQEVILRCVPISNHLYFYWYRQILGQKVEFLVSFYNNEISEKSEIFDDQFSVERPDGSNFTLKIRSTKLEDSAMYFCASSDLPGVGTNSPLHFGNGTRLTVT.